The rows below give T cell receptor beta chains drawn from one sample of a study of T-cell reconstitution after alpha-beta-depleted transplantation in children. TCRdb fed the PCR reads into MiXCR, producing one record per CDR3 protein. This table holds hundreds of thousands of distinct CDR3 sequences, around 15% found once. This sample comprised PBMCs, mostly from graft donor cells, obtained 360 days after TCRalphabeta/CD19-depleted stem cell transplant. Receptor source: a boy in the first two years of life who had a stem cell transplant for Wiskott-Aldrich syndrome, so the T cells may come from the graft donor. CDR3s include the opening cysteine and the closing phenylalanine or tryptophan. The order of the fields is V gene, J gene, D gene, clone size, CDR3 length, CDR3 protein, CDR3 DNA. A D gene is named only where the DNA matches it firmly. A clone size is listed for some rows: how often the clone was seen (once, few, many), or a class if it is expanded.

V: TRBV28; J: TRBJ2-5; D: .; size: once; length: 17; CDR3: CASSIRQGRPFGETQYF; DNA: TGTGCCAGCAGCATTCGACAAGGGAGACCCTTTGGAGAGACCCAGTACTTC
V: TRBV29-1; J: TRBJ2-1; D: .; size: .; length: 16; CDR3: CSVEEVGAATYNEQFF; DNA: TGCAGCGTTGAAGAAGTGGGAGCGGCAACCTACAATGAGCAGTTCTTC
V: TRBV24-1; J: TRBJ1-6; D: .; size: .; length: 13; CDR3: CATSGGGNSPLHF; DNA: TGTGCCACCAGTGGGGGTGGTAATTCACCCCTCCACTTT
V: TRBV5-1; J: TRBJ1-2; D: .; size: few; length: 17; CDR3: CASRFTGNPESNYGYTF; DNA: TGCGCCAGCAGGTTCACCGGAAATCCCGAATCCAACTATGGCTACACCTTC
V: TRBV29-1; J: TRBJ2-7; D: .; size: .; length: 14; CDR3: CSVEDLKKPGRQYF; DNA: TGCAGCGTTGAAGATCTCAAAAAACCGGGACGGCAGTACTTC
V: TRBV18; J: TRBJ2-7; D: .; size: .; length: 17; CDR3: CASSILPGRMSSYEQYF; DNA: TGTGCCAGCTCAATCCTTCCGGGACGCATGAGCTCCTACGAGCAGTACTTC
V: TRBV28; J: TRBJ1-3; D: .; size: .; length: 15; CDR3: CASSLYSGSGNTIYF; DNA: TGTGCCAGCAGTTTATACTCGGGCTCTGGAAACACCATATATTTT
V: TRBV6-5; J: TRBJ2-1; D: TRBD2; size: many; length: 17; CDR3: CASSPLLAGGGVNEQFF; DNA: TGTGCCAGCAGTCCTCTCCTAGCGGGAGGAGGGGTCAATGAGCAGTTCTTC
V: TRBV2; J: TRBJ2-6; D: .; size: many; length: 17; CDR3: CASSETRLSSGANVLTF; DNA: TGTGCCAGCAGTGAAACGCGCCTTAGCTCTGGGGCCAACGTCCTGACTTTC
V: TRBV4-2; J: TRBJ2-3; D: .; size: .; length: 18; CDR3: CASGPGLLWDTRTDTQYF; DNA: TGTGCCAGCGGCCCTGGGCTACTCTGGGATACTCGCACAGATACGCAGTATTTT
V: TRBV2; J: TRBJ2-1; D: TRBD1; size: many; length: 15; CDR3: CASSGGQGSYNEQFF; DNA: TGTGCCAGCAGTGGGGGACAGGGGTCCTACAATGAGCAGTTCTTC
V: TRBV10-1; J: TRBJ2-3; D: .; size: .; length: 15; CDR3: CASSDPGRGADTQYF; DNA: TGCGCCAGCAGCGATCCCGGGAGAGGTGCAGATACGCAGTATTTT
V: TRBV6-9; J: TRBJ2-1; D: .; size: few; length: 15; CDR3: CASSYPGGSYNEQFF; DNA: TGTGCCAGCAGTTACCCCGGGGGCTCCTACAATGAGCAGTTCTTC
V: TRBV7-9; J: TRBJ2-5; D: .; size: few; length: 15; CDR3: CASSKVRGVLETQYF; DNA: TGTGCCAGCAGTAAAGTCAGAGGGGTGTTAGAGACCCAGTACTTC
V: TRBV7-9; J: TRBJ2-7; D: TRBD2; size: few; length: 13; CDR3: CASILAGGEEQYF; DNA: TGTGCCAGCATTCTCGCGGGAGGGGAAGAGCAGTACTTC
V: TRBV5-1; J: TRBJ2-3; D: .; size: .; length: 12; CDR3: CASSFEADTQYF; DNA: TGCGCCAGCAGCTTCGAGGCAGATACGCAGTATTTT
V: TRBV10-3; J: TRBJ2-5; D: .; size: few; length: 16; CDR3: CAISDLGRGRKETQYF; DNA: TGTGCCATCAGTGATTTGGGCAGGGGCAGGAAAGAGACCCAGTACTTC
V: TRBV7-2; J: TRBJ2-1; D: TRBD1; size: many; length: 16; CDR3: CASSRRTGSSYNEQFF; DNA: TGTGCCAGCAGCCGAAGGACAGGGAGCTCCTACAATGAGCAGTTCTTC
V: TRBV25-1; J: TRBJ2-1; D: TRBD2; size: .; length: 19; CDR3: CASSEYPWTSGVRGSEQFF; DNA: TGTGCCAGCAGTGAATACCCGTGGACTAGCGGGGTAAGGGGGAGTGAGCAGTTCTTC
V: TRBV7-6; J: TRBJ2-3; D: .; size: few; length: 15; CDR3: CASSLVSSSTDTQYF; DNA: TGTGCCAGCAGCTTAGTCAGTAGCAGCACAGATACGCAGTATTTT
V: TRBV7-9; J: TRBJ2-5; D: .; size: many; length: 12; CDR3: CASRGFGETQYF; DNA: TGTGCCAGCAGGGGGTTTGGAGAGACCCAGTACTTC
V: TRBV18; J: TRBJ2-7; D: .; size: few; length: 13; CDR3: CASSTGQRYEQYF; DNA: TGTGCCAGCTCAACCGGACAGCGCTACGAGCAGTACTTC
V: TRBV5-1; J: TRBJ2-5; D: TRBD2; size: .; length: 18; CDR3: CASSLVPRTSGTGETQYF; DNA: TGCGCCAGCAGCTTGGTTCCCCGGACTAGCGGGACCGGCGAGACCCAGTACTTC
V: TRBV10-3; J: TRBJ2-3; D: .; size: .; length: 14; CDR3: CAISEFGRYDTQYF; DNA: TGTGCCATCAGTGAGTTCGGGAGATACGATACGCAGTATTTT